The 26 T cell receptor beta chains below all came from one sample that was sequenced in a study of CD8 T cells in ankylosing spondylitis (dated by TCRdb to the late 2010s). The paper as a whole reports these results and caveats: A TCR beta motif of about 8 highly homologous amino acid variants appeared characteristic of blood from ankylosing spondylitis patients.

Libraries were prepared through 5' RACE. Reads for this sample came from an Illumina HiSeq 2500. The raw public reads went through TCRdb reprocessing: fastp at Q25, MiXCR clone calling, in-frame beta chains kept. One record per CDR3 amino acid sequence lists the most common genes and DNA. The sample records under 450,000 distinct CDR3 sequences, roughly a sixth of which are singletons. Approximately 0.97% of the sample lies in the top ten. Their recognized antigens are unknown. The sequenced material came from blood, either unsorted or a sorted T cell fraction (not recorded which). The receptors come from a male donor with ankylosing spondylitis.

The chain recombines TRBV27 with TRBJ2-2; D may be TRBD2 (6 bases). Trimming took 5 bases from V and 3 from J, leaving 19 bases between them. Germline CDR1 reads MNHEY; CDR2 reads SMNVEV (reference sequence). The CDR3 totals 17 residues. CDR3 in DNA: TGTGCCAGCAGTGCCCGACTAGGCATGTCGCACACCGGGGAGCTGTTTTTT. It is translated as CASSARLGMSHTGELFF.

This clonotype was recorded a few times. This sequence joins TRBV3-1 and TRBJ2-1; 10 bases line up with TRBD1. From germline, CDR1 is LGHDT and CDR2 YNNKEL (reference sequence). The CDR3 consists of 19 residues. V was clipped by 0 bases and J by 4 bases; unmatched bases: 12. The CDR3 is CASSQDRRTGGYTYNEQFF. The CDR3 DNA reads TGTGCCAGCAGCCAAGATCGTAGGACAGGGGGGTATACGTACAATGAGCAGTTCTTC.

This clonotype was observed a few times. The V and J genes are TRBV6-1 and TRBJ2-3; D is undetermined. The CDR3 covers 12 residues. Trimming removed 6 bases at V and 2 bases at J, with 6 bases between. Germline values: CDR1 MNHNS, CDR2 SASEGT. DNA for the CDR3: TGTGCCAGCAGCGTTTACACAGATACGCAGTATTTT. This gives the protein CASSVYTDTQYF.

CDR3 in amino acids: CASSQDVAGGPYNEQFF. Written as DNA, the CDR3 is TGTGCCAGCAGCCAAGATGTAGCGGGGGGGCCCTACAATGAGCAGTTCTTC. The J gene is TRBJ2-1, the V gene TRBV4-2; 11 bases fit TRBD2. The CDR3 is 17 amino acids. Unmatched junction bases numbered 3, after V lost 0 bases and J lost 2 bases. From germline, CDR1 is LGHNA and CDR2 YNFKEQ.

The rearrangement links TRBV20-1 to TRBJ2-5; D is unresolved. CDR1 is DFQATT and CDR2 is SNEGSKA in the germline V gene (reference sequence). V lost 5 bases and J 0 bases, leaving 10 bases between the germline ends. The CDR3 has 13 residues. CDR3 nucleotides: TGCAGTGCTTATAAGCCGAACCAAGAGACCCAGTACTTC. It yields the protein CSAYKPNQETQYF.

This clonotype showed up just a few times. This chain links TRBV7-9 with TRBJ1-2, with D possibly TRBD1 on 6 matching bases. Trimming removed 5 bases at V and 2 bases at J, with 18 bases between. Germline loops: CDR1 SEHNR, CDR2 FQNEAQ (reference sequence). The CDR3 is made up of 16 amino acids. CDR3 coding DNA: TGTGCCAGCAGCCGAACCACAGGGATGGGGAACTATGGCTACACCTTC. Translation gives CASSRTTGMGNYGYTF.

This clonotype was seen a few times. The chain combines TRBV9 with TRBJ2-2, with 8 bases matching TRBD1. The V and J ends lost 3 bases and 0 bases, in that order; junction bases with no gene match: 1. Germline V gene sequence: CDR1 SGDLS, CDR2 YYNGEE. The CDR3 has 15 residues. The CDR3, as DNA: TGTGCCAGCAGCGACAGGGGGTCGAACACCGGGGAGCTGTTTTTT. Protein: CASSDRGSNTGELFF.

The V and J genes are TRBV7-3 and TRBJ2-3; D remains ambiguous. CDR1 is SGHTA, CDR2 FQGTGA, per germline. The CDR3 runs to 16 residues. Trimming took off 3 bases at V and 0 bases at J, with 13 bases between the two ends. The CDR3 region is CASSLSGFSSTDTQYF. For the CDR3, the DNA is TGTGCCAGCAGCTTGAGTGGGTTCTCTAGCACAGATACGCAGTATTTT.

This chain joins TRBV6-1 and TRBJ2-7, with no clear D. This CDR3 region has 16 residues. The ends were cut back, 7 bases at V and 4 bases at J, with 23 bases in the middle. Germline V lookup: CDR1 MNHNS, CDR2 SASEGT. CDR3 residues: CASTPRSSPGSYEQYF. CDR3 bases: TGTGCCAGCACCCCACGTAGCTCCCCAGGTTCTTACGAGCAGTACTTC.

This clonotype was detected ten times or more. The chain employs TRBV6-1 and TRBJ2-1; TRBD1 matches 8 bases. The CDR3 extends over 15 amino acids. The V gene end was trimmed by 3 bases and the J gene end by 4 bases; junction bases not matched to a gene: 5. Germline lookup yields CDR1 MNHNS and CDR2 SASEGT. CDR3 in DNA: TGTGCCAGCAGTGATGACAGGGGATATTACAATGAGCAGTTCTTC. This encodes CASSDDRGYYNEQFF.

This chain's CDR3 is CASSQGAQETQYF. The CDR3 bases are TGCGCCAGCAGCCAGGGGGCCCAAGAGACCCAGTACTTC. V and J are TRBV4-1 and TRBJ2-5, with D possibly matching TRBD1 (6 bases). CDR1 and CDR2 from the germline V gene are MGHRA and YSYEKL. V gave up 3 bases and J gave up 1 base, with 6 bases separating them. CDR3 length: 13 amino acids.

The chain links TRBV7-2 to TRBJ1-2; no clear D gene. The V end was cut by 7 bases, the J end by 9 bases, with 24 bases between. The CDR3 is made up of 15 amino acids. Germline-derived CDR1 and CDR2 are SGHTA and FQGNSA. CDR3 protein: CASTLSPGARGRYTF. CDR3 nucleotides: TGTGCCAGCACCCTAAGCCCCGGAGCCCGAGGGCGCTACACCTTC.

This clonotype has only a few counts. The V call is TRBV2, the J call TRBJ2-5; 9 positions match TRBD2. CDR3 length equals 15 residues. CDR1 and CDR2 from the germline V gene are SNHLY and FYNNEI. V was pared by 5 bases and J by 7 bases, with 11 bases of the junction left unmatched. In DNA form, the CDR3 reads TGTGCCAGCAGTCAGAGCACTAGCGGGTCGGGGACCCAGTACTTC. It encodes CASSQSTSGSGTQYF.

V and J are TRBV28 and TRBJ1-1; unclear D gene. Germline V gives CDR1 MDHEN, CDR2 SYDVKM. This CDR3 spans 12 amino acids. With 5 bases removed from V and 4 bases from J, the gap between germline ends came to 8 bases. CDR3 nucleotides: TGTGCCAGCAGTAAGATAGTCACTGAAGCTTTCTTT. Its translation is CASSKIVTEAFF.

CDR3 bases: TGTGCCAGCGGAACGTTTAATGTGGGGACTGAAGCTTTCTTT. It is translated as CASGTFNVGTEAFF. The chain recombines TRBV6-2 or TRBV6-3 with TRBJ1-1; D is undetermined. The CDR3 sequence is 14 residues long. Germline V lookup: CDR1 MNHEY, CDR2 SVGEGT. Trimming took off 8 bases at V and 5 bases at J, with 18 bases between the two ends.

CDR3 in amino acids: CASSHNQGLGTGELFF. The CDR3 nucleotides are TGCGCCAGCAGCCACAACCAGGGTTTGGGCACCGGGGAGCTGTTTTTT. The chain couples TRBV5-1 to TRBJ2-2, with TRBD1 as a possible D gene (5 bases). V dropped 4 bases and J dropped 4 bases, with 17 bases sitting between them. The CDR3 is made up of 16 amino acids. Germline CDR1 and CDR2: SGHRS and YFSETQ.

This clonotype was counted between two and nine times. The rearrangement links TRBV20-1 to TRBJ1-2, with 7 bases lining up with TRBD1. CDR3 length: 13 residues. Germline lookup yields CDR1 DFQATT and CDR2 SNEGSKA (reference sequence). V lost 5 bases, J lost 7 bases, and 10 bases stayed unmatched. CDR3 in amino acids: CSAGKTGIGGYTF. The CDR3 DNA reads TGCAGTGCTGGAAAGACAGGGATCGGTGGCTACACCTTC.

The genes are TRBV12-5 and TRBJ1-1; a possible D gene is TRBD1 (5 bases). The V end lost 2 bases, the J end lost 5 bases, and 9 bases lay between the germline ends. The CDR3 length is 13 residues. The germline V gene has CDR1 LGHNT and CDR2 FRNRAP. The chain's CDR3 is CASGLQGFTEAFF. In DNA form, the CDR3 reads TGTGCTAGTGGTTTGCAGGGTTTTACTGAAGCTTTCTTT.

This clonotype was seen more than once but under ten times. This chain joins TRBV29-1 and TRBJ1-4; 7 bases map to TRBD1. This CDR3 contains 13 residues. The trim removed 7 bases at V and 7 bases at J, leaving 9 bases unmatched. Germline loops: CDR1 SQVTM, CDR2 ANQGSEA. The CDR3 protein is CSAEYRGGEKLFF. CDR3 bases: TGCAGCGCCGAGTACAGGGGCGGTGAAAAACTGTTTTTT.

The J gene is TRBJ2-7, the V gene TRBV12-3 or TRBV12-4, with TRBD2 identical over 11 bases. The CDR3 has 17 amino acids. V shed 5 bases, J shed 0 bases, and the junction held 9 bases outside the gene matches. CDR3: CASSPGTSGRSSYEQYF. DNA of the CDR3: TGTGCCAGCAGTCCCGGGACTAGCGGAAGGAGCTCCTACGAGCAGTACTTC.

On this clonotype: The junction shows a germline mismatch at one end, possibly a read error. The CDR3 here is CASTQVAGPQGEQFF. CDR3 nucleotide sequence: TGTGCCAGCACCCAAGTAGCGGGGCCTCAAGGGGAGCAGTTCTTC. The J gene is TRBJ2-1, the V gene TRBV3-1; 8 nucleotides align to TRBD2. The germline V gene has CDR1 LGHDT and CDR2 YNNKEL (reference sequence). The CDR3 is 15 residues long.

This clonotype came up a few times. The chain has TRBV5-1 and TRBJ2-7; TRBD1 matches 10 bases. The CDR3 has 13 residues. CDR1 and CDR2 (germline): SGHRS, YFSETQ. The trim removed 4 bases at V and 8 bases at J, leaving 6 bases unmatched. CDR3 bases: TGCGCCAGCAGCACCCGGACAGGGGGGAAGCAGTACTTC. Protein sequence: CASSTRTGGKQYF.

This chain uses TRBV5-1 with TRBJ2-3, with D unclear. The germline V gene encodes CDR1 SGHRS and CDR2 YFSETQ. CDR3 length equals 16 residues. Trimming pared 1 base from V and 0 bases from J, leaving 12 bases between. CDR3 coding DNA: TGCGCCAGCAGCTTGTCTGGCGGATTTAGCACAGATACGCAGTATTTT. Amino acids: CASSLSGGFSTDTQYF.

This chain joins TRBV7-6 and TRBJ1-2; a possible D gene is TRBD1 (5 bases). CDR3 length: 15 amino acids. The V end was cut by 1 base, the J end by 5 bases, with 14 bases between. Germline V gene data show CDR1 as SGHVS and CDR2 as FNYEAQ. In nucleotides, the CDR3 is TGTGCCAGCAGCTTAGGGACACGGGAGGGATATGGCTACACCTTC. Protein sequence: CASSLGTREGYGYTF.

Here the CDR3 reads CASSLQGLERGANVLTF. In DNA, the CDR3 is TGCGCCAGCAGCTTGCAGGGACTAGAGAGAGGGGCCAACGTCCTGACTTTC. V usage is TRBV5-1 and J usage is TRBJ2-6, with 8 bases that match TRBD2. V lost 1 base and J lost 4; bases outside the gene matches: 7. Germline V CDR1 and CDR2: SGHRS, YFSETQ. The CDR3 covers 17 residues.

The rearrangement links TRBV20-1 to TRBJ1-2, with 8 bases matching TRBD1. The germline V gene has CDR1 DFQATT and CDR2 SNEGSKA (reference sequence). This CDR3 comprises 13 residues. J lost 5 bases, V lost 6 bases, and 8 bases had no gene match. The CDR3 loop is CSALTGEGYGYTF. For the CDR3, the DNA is TGCAGTGCCCTGACAGGGGAGGGGTATGGCTACACCTTC.